This T cell receptor beta chain derives from a study of T cells in localized non-small cell lung cancer. Study results and caveats: Sequencing was restricted to one tumor region; therefore, heterogeneity remains possible. Peak T cell clonality was found in uninvolved adjacent lung, exceeding tumor.

Clones were sequenced by immunoSEQ multiplex PCR, and TCRdb holds only the in-frame ones, with some missing. The table includes around 70,000 clones, 70% to 85% detected once. Germline V gene data show CDR1 as SGHRS and CDR2 as YFSETQ. The V gene end was trimmed by 4 bases and the J gene end by 0 bases; junction bases not matched to a gene: 10. The CDR3 is 18 amino acids. In the case of this clone: Its antigen is as yet unknown.

Sequenced material: peripheral blood, taken before any cancer treatment. This chain joins TRBV5-1 and TRBJ2-3; 11 bases fit TRBD2. This clonotype originated in a female donor at least 60 years old with stage I lung adenocarcinoma. As DNA, the CDR3 is TGCGCCAGCAGCATCCTAGCGGGGGGCATAGCTAGCACAGATACGCAGTATTTT. This codes for CASSILAGGIASTDTQYF.